This record looks at one T cell receptor (beta chain) sequence and its context. What it binds is unknown. This sample was included in a study of OX40 agonist ivuxolimab in advanced cancers. About the study: Males comprised over 80% of the group, whose mean age was roughly 60 years (range roughly 20 to 90). Over 30% of patients had received prior checkpoint inhibitor therapy. Regarding the study as a whole: The antigens recognized by the expanded peripheral T cells, that is their antigen specificity, were not determined. On average, CD8+ T cells showed a greater number of expanded clones than CD4+.

Germline-derived CDR1 and CDR2 are MNHNY and SVGAGI (reference sequence). Trimming took off 6 bases at V and 5 bases at J, with 11 bases between the two ends. The CDR3 loop spans 14 amino acids. Clones were sequenced by immunoSEQ multiplex PCR, and TCRdb holds only the in-frame ones, with some missing. This table holds about 120,000 clones, 90% to 95% found once. Sequencing was performed on CD4+ or CD8+ T cells sorted from blood, taken in a trial of the OX40 agonist ivuxolimab. The rearrangement joins TRBV6-6 to TRBJ1-6, with a weak D call TRBD1 (6 bases). The clonotype comes from an adult with an advanced solid tumor such as melanoma, head and neck, liver or kidney cancer. DNA of the CDR3: TGTGCCAGCAGGGTGACAGGAGATAATTCACCCCTCCACTTT. This sequence encodes CASRVTGDNSPLHF.